The 7 T cell receptor beta chains below come from one sample, sequenced in a study of cytomegalovirus exposure and HLA in healthy donors. In the PCR, 60 Vbeta and 13 Jbeta primers were used. Libraries were prepared by immunoSEQ multiplex PCR; TCRdb keeps only in-frame clonotypes and omits some of them. The data contain around 100,000 clones, around 86% of them seen just once; the ten biggest clones take up less than 4.5%. Source material: PBMCs. The receptors here all came from a woman between 65 and 79 years old in good health and CMV-seropositive.

J is TRBJ2-4 and V is TRBV11-2; TRBD2 matches at 8 bases. In germline, CDR1 is SGHAT, CDR2 FQNNGV. The V gene end was trimmed by 2 bases and the J gene end by 0 bases; junction bases not matched to a gene: 3. The CDR3 totals 16 residues. CDR3 nucleotides: TGTGCCAGCAGCTTAACGGGAGGGGGAGCCAAAAACATTCAGTACTTC. Protein sequence: CASSLTGGGAKNIQYF.

This chain links TRBV5-8 with TRBJ2-3, with 9 bases that match TRBD2. Germline CDR1 and CDR2: SGHTS and YDEGEE. The CDR3 has 17 residues. Germline trimming cut 2 bases from V and 1 base from J; bases unmatched to any gene: 8. The CDR3, as DNA: TGTGCCAGCAGCTTAGGTTCGACTAGCGGAGGCACAGATACGCAGTATTTT. Translating it yields CASSLGSTSGGTDTQYF.

This chain joins TRBV5-1 and TRBJ2-5; TRBD2 matches at 10 bases. Germline V lookup: CDR1 SGHRS, CDR2 YFSETQ. The CDR3 loop spans 14 amino acids. The V segment lost 3 bases and the J segment 3 bases; nucleotides outside the gene matches: 2. The CDR3 protein is CASSSLAGEETQYF. In DNA, the CDR3 is TGCGCCAGCAGCTCGCTAGCGGGAGAAGAGACCCAGTACTTC.

The rearrangement uses TRBV5-4 and TRBJ2-5; D is possibly TRBD2 (6 bases). Germline V gene lookup returns CDR1 SGHNT and CDR2 YYREEE (reference sequence). V was cut by 3 bases and J by 5 bases, with 11 bases left in between. The CDR3 is 13 amino acids. The chain's CDR3 is CASSSGERETQYF. The CDR3 bases are TGTGCCAGCAGCTCGGGGGAGCGGGAGACCCAGTACTTC.

This clone was counted a few times. The chain combines TRBV6-5 with TRBJ2-1; maybe TRBD1 (5 bases). With 5 bases removed from V and 14 bases from J, the gap between germline ends came to 16 bases. Germline assignment: CDR1 MNHEY and CDR2 SVGAGI. The CDR3 spans 12 residues. CDR3 sequence: CASSTNRVQEFF. CDR3 bases: TGTGCCAGCAGTACTAATAGGGTACAGGAGTTCTTC.

The V gene is TRBV5-1, the J gene TRBJ2-1, with 11 bases aligning to TRBD2. Germline V gene lookup returns CDR1 SGHRS and CDR2 YFSETQ. The junction had 7 bases not matched to a gene; V was cut back by 2 bases and J by 9 bases. The CDR3 spans 15 residues. The CDR3 is CASSLELAGVPEQFF. The CDR3 DNA follows: TGCGCCAGCAGCTTAGAACTAGCGGGAGTACCTGAGCAGTTCTTC. The full variable domain, its missing parts supplied by reference TRBV5-1 and TRBJ2-1, is KAGVTQTPRYLIKTRGQQVTLSCSPISGHRSVSWYQQTPGQGLQFLFEYFSETQRNKGNFPGRFSGRQFSNSRSEMNVSTLELGDSALYLCASSLELAGVPEQFFGPGTRLTVL.

The chain couples TRBV5-1 to TRBJ1-2, with TRBD1 as a possible D gene (5 bases). This CDR3 contains 14 residues. Germline V lookup: CDR1 SGHRS, CDR2 YFSETQ. The germline V and J ends were trimmed by 4 bases and 0 bases, with 10 bases remaining between them. CDR3 loop: CASSQDNSNYGYTF. The CDR3 DNA follows: TGCGCCAGCAGCCAGGACAACTCTAACTATGGCTACACCTTC.